The 20 T cell receptor beta chains reported below all come from one sample, sequenced in a study of brain T cells in children with intractable seizures. Using immunoSEQ multiplex PCR, the repertoire was profiled, and TCRdb retains in-frame clones only, with some absent. The data show a few hundred thousand clones, roughly 93% seen once. Noted time point: blood from clinic visit 5 months post-surgery; TSC patient then seizure free. Sequencing was performed on peripheral blood, taken 5 to 6 months after surgery. The receptors here all came from a boy in the first two years of life with tuberous sclerosis and intractable seizures.

The chain recombines TRBV19 with TRBJ2-1; TRBD2 agrees at 14 bases. V lost 5 bases and J lost 9; bases outside the gene matches: 9. CDR1 is LNHDA and CDR2 is SQIVND in the germline V gene (reference sequence). The CDR3 extends over 16 amino acids. The DNA of the CDR3 is TGTGCCAGTAGTCTCTCGACTAGCGGGGGGGCGGTTGAGCAGTTCTTC. Translated: CASSLSTSGGAVEQFF.

Written as DNA, the CDR3 is TGTGCCACCAGTGGGGCAGGGCCTCTTAGCACCGGGGAGCTGTTTTTT. Residues: CATSGAGPLSTGELFF. J is TRBJ2-2 and V is TRBV24-1; weak D call: TRBD1 (5 bases). This CDR3 region has 16 residues. Germline V CDR1 and CDR2: KGHDR, SFDVKD. V lost 5 bases and J lost 4, with 16 bases in between.

V and J are TRBV11-2 and TRBJ2-3, with unresolved D. V shed 6 bases and J shed 2 bases, with 15 bases lying between them. This CDR3 comprises 15 residues. Germline CDR1 is SGHAT and CDR2 is FQNNGV. DNA of the CDR3: TGTGCCAGCAGTCCGAGTTCTTTCCTCACAGATACGCAGTATTTT. This sequence encodes CASSPSSFLTDTQYF. The full variable domain, completed using reference TRBV11-2 and TRBJ2-3, is EAGVAQSPRYKIIEKRQSVAFWCNPISGHATLYWYQQILGQGPKLLIQFQNNGVVDDSQLPKDRFSAERLKGVDSTLKIQPAKLEDSAVYLCASSPSSFLTDTQYFGPGTRLTVL.

The chain uses TRBV24-1 and TRBJ1-1; D possibly corresponds to TRBD1 (5 bases). The CDR3 has 12 amino acids. Between the trimmed V and J ends, which lost 4 bases and 3 bases, there was a span of 5 bases. Germline V gene lookup returns CDR1 KGHDR and CDR2 SFDVKD. Here the CDR3 reads CATSDRDTEAFF. CDR3 nucleotides: TGTGCCACCAGTGACAGGGACACTGAAGCTTTCTTT.

The chain has TRBV30 and TRBJ1-3; D not resolved. CDR1 is GTSNPN and CDR2 is SVGIG in the germline V gene (reference sequence). V was clipped by 8 bases and J by 2 bases, with 16 bases between them. This CDR3 has 14 residues. The CDR3 DNA follows: TGTGCCGGAAAGGCCAAAACCCCTGGAAACACCATATATTTT. Its protein product is CAGKAKTPGNTIYF.

V is TRBV7-4 and J is TRBJ1-4; D is undetermined. Trimming left V 7 bases short and J 5 bases short, with 14 bases between. The CDR3 runs to 14 residues. CDR1 is SGHVT, CDR2 SQSDAQ, per germline. The CDR3 DNA is TGTGCCAGCACCGCGTACTGTCTCAATGAAAAACTGTTTTTT. Its protein is CASTAYCLNEKLFF. Filled out from reference TRBV7-4 and TRBJ1-4, the complete variable domain reads GAGVSQSPRYKVAKRGRDVALRCDSISGHVTLYWYRQTLGQGSEVLTYSQSDAQRDKSGRPSGRFSAERPERSVSTLKIQRTEQGDSAVYLCASTAYCLNEKLFFGSGTQLSVL.

V is TRBV11-3 and J is TRBJ2-1; D is possibly TRBD2 (6 bases). Trimming pared 3 bases from V and 10 bases from J, leaving 10 bases between. CDR3 length: 12 amino acids. Looked up from germline, CDR1 is SGHNT and CDR2 is YENEEA. CDR3 in DNA: TGTGCCAGCAGCTTTGACGGGAGCGAGCAGTTCTTC. It translates to CASSFDGSEQFF.

The V gene is TRBV28, the J gene TRBJ1-6; D is unresolved. V lost 6 bases and J 0 bases, leaving 6 bases between the germline ends. This CDR3 is 14 amino acids long. Looked up from germline, CDR1 is MDHEN and CDR2 is SYDVKM. CDR3 sequence: CASRTSSYNSPLHF. In nucleotides, the CDR3 is TGTGCCAGCAGAACGAGCTCCTATAATTCACCCCTCCACTTT.

The V and J genes are TRBV27 and TRBJ2-1, with TRBD2 matching over 7 bases. Germline values: CDR1 MNHEY, CDR2 SMNVEV (reference sequence). This CDR3 comprises 15 residues. V lost 4 bases, J lost 5 bases, and 8 bases stayed unmatched. The CDR3 DNA reads as TGTGCCAGCAGTTCAGCGGGACCGGGTGACAATGAGCAGTTCTTC. Residues: CASSSAGPGDNEQFF.

The V call is TRBV6-5, the J call TRBJ1-1; D remains unclear. The CDR3 has 12 amino acids. V dropped 7 bases and J dropped 0 bases, with 6 bases sitting between them. From germline, CDR1 is MNHEY and CDR2 SVGAGI. The CDR3 loop is CASNLMNTEAFF. For the CDR3, the DNA is TGTGCCAGCAACTTAATGAACACTGAAGCTTTCTTT.

The table lists this clone with a few counts. This sequence joins TRBV7-6 and TRBJ1-1, with a weak D call TRBD1 (5 bases). The V end was cut by 5 bases, the J end by 5 bases, with 18 bases between. The CDR3 contains 15 residues. Germline lookup yields CDR1 SGHVS and CDR2 FNYEAQ. The CDR3 bases are TGTGCCAGCAGCCTTGGGGCAGGGAGGGCGACTGAAGCTTTCTTT. This encodes CASSLGAGRATEAFF.

This chain links TRBV4-1 with TRBJ1-6; maybe TRBD1 (6 bases). Trimming stripped 2 bases from V and 7 bases from J, with 18 bases between. Looked up from germline, CDR1 is MGHRA and CDR2 is YSYEKL. The CDR3 totals 17 residues. CDR3 in amino acids: CASSQLVGGSGNSPLHF. Here the CDR3 DNA reads TGCGCCAGCAGCCAATTAGTAGGGGGTTCGGGGAATTCACCCCTCCACTTT.

This chain uses TRBV6-5 with TRBJ2-3, with D maybe TRBD1 (6 bases). V gave up 5 bases and J gave up 2 bases, with 11 bases separating them. Germline values: CDR1 MNHEY, CDR2 SVGAGI. The CDR3 contains 14 residues. The CDR3 sequence: CASSPGHPTDTQYF. The CDR3 DNA follows: TGTGCCAGCAGTCCGGGACACCCCACAGATACGCAGTATTTT.

As concerns this clone: This CDR3 is also generated by other DNA sequences in the sample. This rearrangement joins TRBV7-9 to TRBJ2-3; no clear D. This CDR3 has 14 amino acids. Trimming pared 3 bases from V and 5 bases from J, leaving 12 bases between. CDR1 and CDR2 from the germline V gene are SEHNR and FQNEAQ (reference sequence). CDR3 sequence reads: CASSFQGPGDTQYF. The CDR3 DNA reads TGTGCCAGCAGCTTCCAAGGACCAGGAGATACGCAGTATTTT. Together with reference TRBV7-9 and TRBJ2-3, the CDR3 gives the full variable domain: DTGVSQNPRHKITKRGQNVTFRCDPISEHNRLYWYRQTLGQGPEFLTYFQNEAQLEKSRLLSDRFSAERPKGSFSTLEIQRTEQGDSAMYLCASSFQGPGDTQYFGPGTRLTVL.

V gene TRBV29-1 combines with J gene TRBJ2-1; D is possibly TRBD2 (5 bases). V was pared by 6 bases and J by 1 base, with 19 bases between. In germline, CDR1 is SQVTM, CDR2 ANQGSEA. The CDR3 has 16 residues. The CDR3 sequence is CSVASPGSASYNEQFF. For the CDR3, the DNA is TGCAGCGTCGCTTCCCCGGGGTCCGCATCCTACAATGAGCAGTTCTTC.

The J gene is TRBJ2-7, the V gene TRBV29-1, with D tentatively TRBD2 (6 bases). The V gene lost 6 bases and the J gene lost 3 bases, with 12 bases spanning the gap. Germline-derived CDR1 and CDR2 are SQVTM and ANQGSEA. This CDR3 spans 12 amino acids. CDR3 loop: CSVPAGNYEQYF. As DNA, the CDR3 is TGCAGCGTCCCGGCGGGGAACTACGAGCAGTACTTC.

This chain joins TRBV7-3 and TRBJ2-3; a weak D match, TRBD2 (5 bases). The CDR3 is 15 amino acids. CDR1 is SGHTA and CDR2 is FQGTGA in the germline V gene. Deletions cut 5 bases from V and 2 bases from J, with 14 bases between. The CDR3 loop is CASSPMPGYTDTQYF. The CDR3 coding sequence is TGTGCCAGCAGCCCGATGCCGGGGTACACAGATACGCAGTATTTT.

The V gene is TRBV5-1, the J gene TRBJ1-6, with TRBD1 as a possible D gene (6 bases). The germline V and J ends were trimmed by 5 bases and 7 bases, with 19 bases remaining between them. CDR1 and CDR2 from the germline V gene are SGHRS and YFSETQ. The CDR3 covers 16 residues. The CDR3 bases are TGCGCCAGCAGTTGGGTCGGGCCGAGGGGGAATTCACCCCTCCACTTT. It is translated as CASSWVGPRGNSPLHF. Combining the CDR3 with reference TRBV5-1 and TRBJ1-6 gives the whole variable domain KAGVTQTPRYLIKTRGQQVTLSCSPISGHRSVSWYQQTPGQGLQFLFEYFSETQRNKGNFPGRFSGRQFSNSRSEMNVSTLELGDSALYLCASSWVGPRGNSPLHFGNGTRLTVT.

The chain uses TRBV19 and TRBJ1-3; D is ambiguous. CDR3 length: 15 residues. Germline CDR1 reads LNHDA; CDR2 reads SQIVND (reference sequence). V lost 3 bases to trimming and J lost 2 bases, with 11 bases between them. In DNA form, the CDR3 reads TGTGCCAGTAGTATCTGGGGTAAGACTGGAAACACCATATATTTT. Residues: CASSIWGKTGNTIYF. Based on the CDR3 plus reference TRBV19 and TRBJ1-3, the full variable domain is DGGITQSPKYLFRKEGQNVTLSCEQNLNHDAMYWYRQDPGQGLRLIYYSQIVNDFQKGDIAEGYSVSREKKESFPLTVTSAQKNPTAFYLCASSIWGKTGNTIYFGEGSWLTVV.

The chain couples TRBV4-1 to TRBJ2-7, with 13 bases identical to TRBD2. The CDR3 sequence is 16 residues long. The trim removed 0 bases at V and 7 bases at J, leaving 6 bases unmatched. Looked up from germline, CDR1 is MGHRA and CDR2 is YSYEKL. The CDR3 DNA sequence: TGCGCCAGCAGCCAAGAGTCGACTAGCGGGGGGTGGGAGCAGTACTTC. Protein: CASSQESTSGGWEQYF.